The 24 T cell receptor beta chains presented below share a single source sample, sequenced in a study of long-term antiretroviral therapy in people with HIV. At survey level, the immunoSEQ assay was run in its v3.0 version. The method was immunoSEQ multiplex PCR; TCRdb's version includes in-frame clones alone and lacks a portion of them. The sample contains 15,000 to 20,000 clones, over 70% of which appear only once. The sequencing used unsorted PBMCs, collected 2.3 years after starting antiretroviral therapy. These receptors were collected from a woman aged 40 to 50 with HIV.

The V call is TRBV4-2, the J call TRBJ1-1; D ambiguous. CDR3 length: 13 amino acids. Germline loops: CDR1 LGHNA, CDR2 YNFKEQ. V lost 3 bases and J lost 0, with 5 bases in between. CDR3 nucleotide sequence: TGTGCCAGCAGCCAGCACATGAACACTGAAGCTTTCTTT. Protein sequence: CASSQHMNTEAFF.

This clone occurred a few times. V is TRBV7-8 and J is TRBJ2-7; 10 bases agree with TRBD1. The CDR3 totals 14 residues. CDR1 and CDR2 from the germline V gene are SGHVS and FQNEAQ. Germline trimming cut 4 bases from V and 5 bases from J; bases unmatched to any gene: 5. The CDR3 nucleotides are TGTGCCAGCAGCTGGGACAGGGGCGGGGACGAGCAGTACTTC. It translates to CASSWDRGGDEQYF.

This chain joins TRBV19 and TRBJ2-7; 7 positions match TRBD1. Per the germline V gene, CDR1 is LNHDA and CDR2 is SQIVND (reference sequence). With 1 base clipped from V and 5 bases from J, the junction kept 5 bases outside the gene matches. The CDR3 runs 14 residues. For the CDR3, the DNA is TGTGCCAGTAGTATAGGACAGGGCGTGGACGAGCAGTACTTC. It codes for CASSIGQGVDEQYF.

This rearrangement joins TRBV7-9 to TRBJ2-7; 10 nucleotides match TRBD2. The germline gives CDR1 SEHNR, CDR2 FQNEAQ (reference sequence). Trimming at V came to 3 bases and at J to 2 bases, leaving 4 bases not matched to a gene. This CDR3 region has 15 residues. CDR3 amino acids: CASSFGTSETYEQYF. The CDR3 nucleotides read TGTGCCAGCAGCTTCGGGACTAGCGAGACCTACGAGCAGTACTTC.

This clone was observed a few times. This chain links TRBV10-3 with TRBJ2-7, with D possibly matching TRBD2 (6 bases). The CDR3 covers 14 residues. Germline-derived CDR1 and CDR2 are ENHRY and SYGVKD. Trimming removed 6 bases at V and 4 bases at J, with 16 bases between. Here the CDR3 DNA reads TGTGCCATCAGAGGAGCCGGGACTGATTACGAGCAGTACTTC. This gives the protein CAIRGAGTDYEQYF.

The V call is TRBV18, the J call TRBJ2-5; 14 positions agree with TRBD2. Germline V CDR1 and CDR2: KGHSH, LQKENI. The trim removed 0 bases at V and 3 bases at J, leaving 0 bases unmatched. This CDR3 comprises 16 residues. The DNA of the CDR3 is TGTGCCAGCTCACCACCGGGACTAGCGGGAGAAGAGACCCAGTACTTC. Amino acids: CASSPPGLAGEETQYF.

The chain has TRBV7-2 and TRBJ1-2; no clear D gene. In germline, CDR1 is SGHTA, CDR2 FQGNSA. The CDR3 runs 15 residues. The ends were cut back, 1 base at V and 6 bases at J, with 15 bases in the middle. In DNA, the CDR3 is TGTGCCAGCAGCTTAGTCGGCAGCTCGGTTGATGGCTACACCTTC. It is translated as CASSLVGSSVDGYTF.

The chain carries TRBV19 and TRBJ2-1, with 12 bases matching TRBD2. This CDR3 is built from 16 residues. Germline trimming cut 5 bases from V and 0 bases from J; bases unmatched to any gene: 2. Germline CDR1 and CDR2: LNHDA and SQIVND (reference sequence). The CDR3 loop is CASSRTSGDSYNEQFF. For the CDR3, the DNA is TGTGCCAGTAGTCGGACTAGCGGGGACTCCTACAATGAGCAGTTCTTC.

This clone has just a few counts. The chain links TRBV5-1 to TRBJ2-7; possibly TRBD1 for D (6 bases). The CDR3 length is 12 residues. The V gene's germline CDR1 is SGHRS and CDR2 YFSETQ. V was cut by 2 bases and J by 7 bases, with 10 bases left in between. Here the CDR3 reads CASSLQGWEQYF. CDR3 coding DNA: TGCGCCAGCAGCTTACAGGGTTGGGAGCAGTACTTC. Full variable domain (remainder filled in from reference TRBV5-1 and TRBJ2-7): KAGVTQTPRYLIKTRGQQVTLSCSPISGHRSVSWYQQTPGQGLQFLFEYFSETQRNKGNFPGRFSGRQFSNSRSEMNVSTLELGDSALYLCASSLQGWEQYFGPGTRLTVT.

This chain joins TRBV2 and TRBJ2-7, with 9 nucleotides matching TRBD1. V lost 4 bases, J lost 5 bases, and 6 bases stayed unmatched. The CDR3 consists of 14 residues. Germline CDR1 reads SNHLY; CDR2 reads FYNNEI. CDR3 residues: CASSVGTGHHEQYF. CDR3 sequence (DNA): TGTGCCAGCAGTGTGGGGACAGGGCATCACGAGCAGTACTTC.

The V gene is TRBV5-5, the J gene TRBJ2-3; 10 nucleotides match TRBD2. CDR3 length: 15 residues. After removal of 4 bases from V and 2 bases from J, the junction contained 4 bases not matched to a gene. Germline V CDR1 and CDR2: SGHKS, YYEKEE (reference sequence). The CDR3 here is CASSRLAGLTDTQYF. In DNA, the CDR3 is TGTGCCAGCAGCCGACTAGCGGGTCTCACAGATACGCAGTATTTT.

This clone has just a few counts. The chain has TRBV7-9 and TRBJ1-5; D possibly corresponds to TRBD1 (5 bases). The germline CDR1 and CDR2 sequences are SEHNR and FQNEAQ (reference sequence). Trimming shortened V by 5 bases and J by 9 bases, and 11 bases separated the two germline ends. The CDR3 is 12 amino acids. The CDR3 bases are TGTGCCAGCAGCGTCGACAGTTTGCCCCAGCATTTT. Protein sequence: CASSVDSLPQHF. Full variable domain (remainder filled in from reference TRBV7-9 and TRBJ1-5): DTGVSQNPRHKITKRGQNVTFRCDPISEHNRLYWYRQTLGQGPEFLTYFQNEAQLEKSRLLSDRFSAERPKGSFSTLEIQRTEQGDSAMYLCASSVDSLPQHFGDGTRLSIL.

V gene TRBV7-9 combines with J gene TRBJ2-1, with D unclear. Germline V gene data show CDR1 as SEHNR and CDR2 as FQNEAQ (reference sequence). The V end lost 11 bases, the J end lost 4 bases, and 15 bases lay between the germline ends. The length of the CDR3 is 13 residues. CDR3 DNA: TGTGCCGGGCAATACGACGGGTACAATGAGCAGTTCTTC. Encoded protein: CAGQYDGYNEQFF.

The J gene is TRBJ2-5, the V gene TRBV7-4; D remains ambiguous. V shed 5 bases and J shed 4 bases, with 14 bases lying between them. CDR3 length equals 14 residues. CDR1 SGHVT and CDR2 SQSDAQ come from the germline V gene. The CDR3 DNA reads TGTGCCAGCAGCCGGAGCCAGCCAACAGAGACCCAGTACTTC. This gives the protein CASSRSQPTETQYF.

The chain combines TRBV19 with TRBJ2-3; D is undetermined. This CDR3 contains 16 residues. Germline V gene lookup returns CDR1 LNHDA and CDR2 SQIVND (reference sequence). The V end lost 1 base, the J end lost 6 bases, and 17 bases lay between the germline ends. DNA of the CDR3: TGTGCCAGTAGTATAGGAAAGACTCCCACCGGGGATACGCAGTATTTT. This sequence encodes CASSIGKTPTGDTQYF.

The DNA of the CDR3 is TGTGCCAGCAGTTCCTACGGGACACCCGACACTGAAGCTTTCTTT. Translating it yields CASSSYGTPDTEAFF. The V call is TRBV7-9, the J call TRBJ1-1, with a tentative D call TRBD1 (6 bases). Trimming took 6 bases from V and 3 from J, leaving 17 bases between them. CDR3 length: 15 residues. Germline lookup yields CDR1 SEHNR and CDR2 FQNEAQ (reference sequence).

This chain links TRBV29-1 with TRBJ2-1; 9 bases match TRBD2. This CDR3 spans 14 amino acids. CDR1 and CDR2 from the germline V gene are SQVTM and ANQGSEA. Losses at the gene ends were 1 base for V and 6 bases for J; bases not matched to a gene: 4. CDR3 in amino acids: CSVEGTSDLNEQFF. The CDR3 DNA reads TGCAGCGTTGAAGGGACTAGCGACCTCAATGAGCAGTTCTTC.

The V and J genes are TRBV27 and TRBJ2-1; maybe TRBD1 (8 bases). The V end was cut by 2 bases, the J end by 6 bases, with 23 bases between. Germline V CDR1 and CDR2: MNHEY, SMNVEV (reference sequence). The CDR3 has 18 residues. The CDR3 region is CASSLNVAGDRYGNEQFF. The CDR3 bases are TGTGCCAGCAGTTTAAATGTCGCGGGGGACAGGTACGGCAATGAGCAGTTCTTC.

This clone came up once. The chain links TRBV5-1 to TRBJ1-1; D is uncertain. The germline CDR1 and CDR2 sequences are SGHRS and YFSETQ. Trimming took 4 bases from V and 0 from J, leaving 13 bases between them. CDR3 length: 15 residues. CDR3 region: CASSDPDGLNTEAFF. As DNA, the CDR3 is TGCGCCAGCAGCGACCCGGACGGACTGAACACTGAAGCTTTCTTT.

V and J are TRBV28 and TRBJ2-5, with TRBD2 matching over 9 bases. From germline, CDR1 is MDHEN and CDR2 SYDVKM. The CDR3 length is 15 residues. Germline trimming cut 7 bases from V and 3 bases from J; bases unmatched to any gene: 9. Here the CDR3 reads CASTSRRLAEETQYF. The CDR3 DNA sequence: TGTGCCAGCACCTCACGAAGACTAGCGGAAGAGACCCAGTACTTC.

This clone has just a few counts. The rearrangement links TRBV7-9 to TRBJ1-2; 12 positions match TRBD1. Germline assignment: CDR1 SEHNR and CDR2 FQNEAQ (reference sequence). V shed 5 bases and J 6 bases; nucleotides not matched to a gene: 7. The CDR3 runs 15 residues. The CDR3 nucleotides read TGTGCCAGCAGCAATACGGGACAGGGGGCAGATGGCTACACCTTC. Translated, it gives CASSNTGQGADGYTF.

CDR3 sequence reads: CASNGQGTNEKLFF. The DNA for the CDR3 is TGTGCCAGCAATGGACAGGGGACTAATGAAAAACTGTTTTTT. This sequence joins TRBV2 and TRBJ1-4, with TRBD1 identical over 9 bases. After removal of 7 bases from V and 2 bases from J, the junction contained 2 bases not matched to a gene. The CDR3 consists of 14 residues. The germline V gene has CDR1 SNHLY and CDR2 FYNNEI.

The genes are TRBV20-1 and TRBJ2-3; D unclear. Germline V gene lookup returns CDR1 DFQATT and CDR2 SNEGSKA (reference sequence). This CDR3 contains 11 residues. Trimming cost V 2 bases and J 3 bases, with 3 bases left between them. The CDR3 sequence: CSARLTDTQYF. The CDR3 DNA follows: TGCAGTGCTAGATTAACAGATACGCAGTATTTT.

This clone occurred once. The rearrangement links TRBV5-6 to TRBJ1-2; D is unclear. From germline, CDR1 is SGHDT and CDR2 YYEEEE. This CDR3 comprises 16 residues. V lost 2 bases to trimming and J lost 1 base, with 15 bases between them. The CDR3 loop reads CASSFFLGLNNYGYTF. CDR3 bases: TGTGCCAGCAGCTTCTTTCTCGGCTTAAATAACTATGGCTACACCTTC.